One sample yielded the 5 T cell receptor beta chains listed below, sequenced in a study of cytomegalovirus exposure and HLA in healthy donors. Both 60 Vbeta primers and 13 Jbeta primers went into the PCR. Assay used: immunoSEQ multiplex PCR; TCRdb lists only in-frame clones, some missing. The data show 40,000 to 45,000 clones, around 77% seen once. Sequencing was carried out using PBMCs. The receptors derive from a man aged 25-40 years in good health and CMV-seronegative.

This clone is a singleton in its sample. The chain combines TRBV6-5 with TRBJ1-2, with D possibly being TRBD1 (5 bases). Germline V gene sequence: CDR1 MNHEY, CDR2 SVGAGI. Trimming shortened V by 3 bases and J by 1 base, and 12 bases separated the two germline ends. The CDR3 consists of 15 residues. The CDR3 loop is CASSYQGGLNYGYTF. The CDR3 DNA is TGTGCCAGCAGTTATCAGGGAGGACTTAACTATGGCTACACCTTC.

The chain couples TRBV5-1 to TRBJ2-1; 8 bases agree with TRBD2. CDR1 and CDR2 (germline): SGHRS, YFSETQ. J gave up 2 bases and V 4 bases, and 5 bases lay outside the gene matches. This CDR3 comprises 15 residues. The CDR3 loop reads CASSISGTTYNEQFF. CDR3 DNA sequence: TGCGCCAGCAGCATTAGCGGGACTACCTACAATGAGCAGTTCTTC. Based on the CDR3 plus reference TRBV5-1 and TRBJ2-1, the full variable domain is KAGVTQTPRYLIKTRGQQVTLSCSPISGHRSVSWYQQTPGQGLQFLFEYFSETQRNKGNFPGRFSGRQFSNSRSEMNVSTLELGDSALYLCASSISGTTYNEQFFGPGTRLTVL.

The chain has TRBV19 and TRBJ1-1, with D hard to call. This CDR3 contains 15 residues. In germline, CDR1 is LNHDA, CDR2 SQIVND (reference sequence). V lost 1 base and J 0 bases, leaving 9 bases between the germline ends. In DNA, the CDR3 is TGTGCCAGTAGTATAGTTCCAACAGTGAACACTGAAGCTTTCTTT. This sequence encodes CASSIVPTVNTEAFF. Complete variable domain (other parts from reference TRBV19 and TRBJ1-1): DGGITQSPKYLFRKEGQNVTLSCEQNLNHDAMYWYRQDPGQGLRLIYYSQIVNDFQKGDIAEGYSVSREKKESFPLTVTSAQKNPTAFYLCASSIVPTVNTEAFFGQGTRLTVV.

The chain is built from TRBV29-1 and TRBJ1-4; 9 positions match TRBD1. With V trimmed by 7 bases and J by 6 bases, 3 bases remained unmatched. There are 12 residues in the CDR3. CDR1 is SQVTM and CDR2 is ANQGSEA in the germline V gene. CDR3 coding DNA: TGCAGCGCGACAGGGGGGGATGAAAAACTGTTTTTT. It codes for CSATGGDEKLFF.

The J gene is TRBJ1-1, the V gene TRBV6-5; TRBD1 is a possible D gene (6 bases). The CDR3 has 13 amino acids. Germline V gene data show CDR1 as MNHEY and CDR2 as SVGAGI. Trimming shortened V by 6 bases and J by 5 bases, and 13 bases separated the two germline ends. For the CDR3, the DNA is TGTGCCAGCAGCCGAACTCAGGGGACTGAAGCTTTCTTT. Its translation: CASSRTQGTEAFF.